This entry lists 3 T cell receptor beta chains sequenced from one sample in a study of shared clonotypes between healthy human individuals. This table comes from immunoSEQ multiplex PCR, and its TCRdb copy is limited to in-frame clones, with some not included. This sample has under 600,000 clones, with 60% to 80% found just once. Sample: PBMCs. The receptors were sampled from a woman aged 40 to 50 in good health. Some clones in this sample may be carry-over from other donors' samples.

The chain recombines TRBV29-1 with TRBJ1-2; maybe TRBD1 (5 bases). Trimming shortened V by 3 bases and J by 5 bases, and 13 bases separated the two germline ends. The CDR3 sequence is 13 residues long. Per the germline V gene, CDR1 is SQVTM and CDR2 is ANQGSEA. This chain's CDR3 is CSVERGTGYGYTF. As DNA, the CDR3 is TGCAGCGTTGAGAGAGGGACGGGATATGGCTACACCTTC.

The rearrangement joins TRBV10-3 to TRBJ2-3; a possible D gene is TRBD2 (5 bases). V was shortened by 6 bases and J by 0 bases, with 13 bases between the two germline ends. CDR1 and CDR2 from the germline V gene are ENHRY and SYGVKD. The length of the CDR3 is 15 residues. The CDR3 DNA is TGTGCCATCAGCCCCCAGCGGACCAGCACAGATACGCAGTATTTT. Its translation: CAISPQRTSTDTQYF.

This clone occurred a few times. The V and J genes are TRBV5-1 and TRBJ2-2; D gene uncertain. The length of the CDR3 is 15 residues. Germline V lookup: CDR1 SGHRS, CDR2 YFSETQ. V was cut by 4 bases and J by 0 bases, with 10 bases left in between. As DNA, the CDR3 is TGCGCCAGCAGCCTAGGGTTCGCGAACACCGGGGAGCTGTTTTTT. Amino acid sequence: CASSLGFANTGELFF. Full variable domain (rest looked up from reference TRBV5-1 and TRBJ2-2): KAGVTQTPRYLIKTRGQQVTLSCSPISGHRSVSWYQQTPGQGLQFLFEYFSETQRNKGNFPGRFSGRQFSNSRSEMNVSTLELGDSALYLCASSLGFANTGELFFGEGSRLTVL.